This is a list of T cell receptor beta chains from one sample in a study of T-cell reconstitution after alpha-beta-depleted transplantation in children. TCRdb processed the PCR reads anew with MiXCR; each CDR3 protein has one entry. In the table there are hundreds of thousands of distinct CDR3 sequences, 15% to 20% of which are singletons. The material was PBMCs, mostly from graft donor cells, obtained 360 days after TCRalphabeta/CD19-depleted stem cell transplant. These receptors all come from a boy under three years old who had a stem cell transplant for Wiskott-Aldrich syndrome, so the T cells may come from the graft donor. Both conserved end residues are trimmed from each CDR3. The D gene is left open where the match is weak.

D gene	J gene	V gene	CDR3 protein
.	TRBJ2-6	TRBV7-8	ASSLGRMISGANVLT
TRBD2	TRBJ2-1	TRBV15	ATTPGGGRARNEQF
.	TRBJ1-4	TRBV21-1	ASSKGPRGAEKLF
TRBD2	TRBJ2-1	TRBV20-1	SARTVAGGNNEQF
.	TRBJ2-3	TRBV5-1	ASSRTADTQY
.	TRBJ2-3	TRBV5-1	ASTPGLSGDTQY
TRBD2	TRBJ2-7	TRBV20-1	SASTGGTNEQY
.	TRBJ2-1	TRBV10-2	ASSEYRAAGYNEQF
.	TRBJ1-5	TRBV5-1	ASSLTAGNQPQH
.	TRBJ2-2	TRBV5-1	ASSLGRTGELF
.	TRBJ2-7	TRBV6-4	ASSDPLIEQY
.	TRBJ2-3	TRBV14	ASSQVGDAIGDTQY
.	TRBJ2-5	TRBV15	ATSTRGDTKSQETQY
.	TRBJ1-2	TRBV10-3	AISTGFTNYGYT
.	TRBJ1-1	TRBV15	ATSRQGLTF
.	TRBJ1-1	TRBV6-4	ASSDGWDTEAF
.	TRBJ2-7	TRBV28	ASTLNPPLTYEQY
.	TRBJ2-2	TRBV5-1	ASSGWGANTGELF
.	TRBJ1-6	TRBV12-3/TRBV12-4	ASSLGRYYNSPLH
TRBD2	TRBJ2-1	TRBV10-2	ASRGIAGGLYEQF
.	TRBJ1-1	TRBV7-2	ASSLGAGYTEAF
.	TRBJ2-1	TRBV2	ASSGARGYNEQF
TRBD2	TRBJ2-5	TRBV18	ASSPQTSGRVVGETQY
.	TRBJ2-1	TRBV4-3	ASSQGAGRRLRNEQF
TRBD1	TRBJ2-7	TRBV27	ASSSRRQGLWEQY
.	TRBJ1-1	TRBV29-1	SVEGQVFPL
.	TRBJ2-5	TRBV7-9	ASSVRPRAQETQY
.	TRBJ2-1	TRBV5-1	ASSWVSGFTEAQF